A selection of T cell receptor beta chains follows, all from one sample in a study of OX40 agonist ivuxolimab in advanced cancers. TCRdb's copy holds only in-frame clones and misses some; the assay was immunoSEQ multiplex PCR. The profile shows some 83,000 clones, about 88% of them singletons. Specimen: CD4+ or CD8+ T cells sorted from blood, collected in a trial of the OX40 agonist ivuxolimab. The receptors were sampled from an adult with an advanced solid tumor such as melanoma, head and neck, liver or kidney cancer. CDR3s include the opening cysteine and the closing phenylalanine or tryptophan. Fields, in order: CDR3 length, D gene, clone size, J gene, V gene, CDR3 protein, CDR3 DNA. D genes are given only for firm matches. Clone sizes are given selectively: once, few, many, or a class where the clone is expanded.

>14|TRBD1|NA|TRBJ1-5|TRBV23-1
CASSPRGREQPQHF
TGCGCCAGCAGTCCGAGGGGGCGAGAGCAGCCCCAGCATTTT
>12|NA|NA|TRBJ1-5|TRBV29-1
CSVRVGNQPQHF
TGCAGCGTCCGAGTCGGCAATCAGCCCCAGCATTTT
>14|NA|NA|TRBJ2-5|TRBV6-5
CASSPLQGRETQYF
TGTGCCAGCAGTCCCTTACAGGGGAGGGAGACCCAGTACTTC
>16|TRBD1|NA|TRBJ2-1|TRBV18
CASSPRQGRTYNEQFF
TGTGCCAGCTCACCGAGACAGGGTCGGACCTACAATGAGCAGTTCTTC
>13|NA|few|TRBJ2-5|TRBV7-9
CASSLQVQETQYF
TGTGCCAGCAGCTTACAGGTCCAAGAGACCCAGTACTTC
>13|NA|NA|TRBJ1-6|TRBV9
CASRRGQFSPLHF
TGTGCCAGCAGGCGGGGTCAATTTTCACCCCTCCACTTT
>15|TRBD2|NA|TRBJ2-1|TRBV4-1
CASSQDGGGYNEQFF
TGCGCCAGCAGCCAAGATGGCGGGGGTTACAATGAGCAGTTCTTC
>13|NA|few|TRBJ1-3|TRBV30
CAGAHLVGNTIYF
TGTGCCGGTGCTCACCTAGTGGGAAACACCATATATTTT
>15|TRBD1|NA|TRBJ2-3|TRBV19
CASSIGTGERGTQYF
TGTGCCAGTAGTATAGGGACAGGGGAGAGGGGCACGCAGTATTTT
>16|TRBD2|NA|TRBJ2-5|TRBV13
CASSFPSGSNLETQYF
TGTGCCAGCAGCTTCCCTAGCGGGAGCAACTTGGAGACCCAGTACTTC
>14|NA|NA|TRBJ2-3|TRBV5-8
CASSLVGPTDTQYF
TGTGCCAGCAGCTTGGTGGGCCCCACAGATACGCAGTATTTT
>14|NA|NA|TRBJ2-3|TRBV9
CASSVGQFTDTQYF
TGTGCCAGCAGCGTAGGACAGTTCACAGATACGCAGTATTTT
>11|NA|NA|TRBJ2-7|TRBV14
CASSRYNEQYF
TGTGCCAGCAGCCGATATAACGAGCAGTACTTC
>14|NA|few|TRBJ2-1|TRBV21-1
CASSRRPQREEQFF
TGTGCCAGCAGCCGTCGGCCTCAGCGGGAGGAGCAGTTCTTC